This TCR beta chain is drawn from a study of regulatory T cells in long-lasting Graves disease. Both iRepertoire HTBI primers and Arm-PCR of CDR3 regions were used to build the TCR beta libraries. Via MiXCR, TCRdb re-called the multiplex PCR reads, giving one row per CDR3 protein. The sample shows 300,000 to 350,000 distinct CDR3 sequences, roughly a fifth of them seen only once. In this sample, this clonotype turned up many times. Specified time point: persistent/refractory GD, antithyroid drugs over 5 years with positive TRAb. Scientists built the TCR library using RNA that was extracted from PBMCs. The TCR comes from a female donor with Graves disease. This sample comprised peripheral blood mononuclear cells (PBMCs), obtained when the disease was refractory, from a patient treated with antithyroid drugs.

This CDR3 reads CASSEMGQRSYHQYF. In nucleotides, the CDR3 is TGTGCCAGCAGTGAAATGGGACAGCGAAGCTATCACCAGTACTTC. The chain recombines TRBV2 with TRBJ2-7, with 7 bases matching TRBD1. The CDR3 totals 15 residues. In germline, CDR1 is SNHLY, CDR2 FYNNEI. V was pared by 2 bases and J by 10 bases, with 14 bases of the junction left unmatched.